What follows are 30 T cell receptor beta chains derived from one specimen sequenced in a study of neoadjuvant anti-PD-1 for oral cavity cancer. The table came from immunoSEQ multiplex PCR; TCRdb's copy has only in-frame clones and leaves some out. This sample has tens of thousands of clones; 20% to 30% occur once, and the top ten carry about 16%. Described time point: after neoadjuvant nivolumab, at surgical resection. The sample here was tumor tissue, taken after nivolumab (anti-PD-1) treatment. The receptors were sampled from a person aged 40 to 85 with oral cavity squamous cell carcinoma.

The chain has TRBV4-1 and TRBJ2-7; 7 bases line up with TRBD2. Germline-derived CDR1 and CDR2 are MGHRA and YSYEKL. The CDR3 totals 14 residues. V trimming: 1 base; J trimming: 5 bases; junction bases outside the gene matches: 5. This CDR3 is CASSQGDGGNEQYF. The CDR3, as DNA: TGCGCCAGCAGCCAAGGGGACGGGGGGAACGAGCAGTACTTC.

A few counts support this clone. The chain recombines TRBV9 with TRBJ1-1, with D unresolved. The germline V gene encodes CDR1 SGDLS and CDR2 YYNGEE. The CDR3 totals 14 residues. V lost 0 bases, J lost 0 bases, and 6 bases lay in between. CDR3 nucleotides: TGTGCCAGCAGCGTAGGCGGGGTGAACACTGAAGCTTTCTTT. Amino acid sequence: CASSVGGVNTEAFF. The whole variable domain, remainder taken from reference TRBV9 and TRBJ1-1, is DSGVTQTPKHLITATGQRVTLRCSPRSGDLSVYWYQQSLDQGLQFLIQYYNGEERAKGNILERFSAQQFPDLHSELNLSSLELGDSALYFCASSVGGVNTEAFFGQGTRLTVV.

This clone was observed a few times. This chain's CDR3 is CASSQDQGQGNQPQHF. In DNA, the CDR3 is TGCGCCAGCAGCCAAGACCAGGGACAGGGGAATCAGCCCCAGCATTTT. The rearrangement uses TRBV4-1 and TRBJ1-5; 10 positions agree with TRBD1. V lost 0 bases and J lost 4; bases outside the gene matches: 3. The CDR3 loop spans 16 amino acids. The V gene's germline CDR1 is MGHRA and CDR2 YSYEKL.

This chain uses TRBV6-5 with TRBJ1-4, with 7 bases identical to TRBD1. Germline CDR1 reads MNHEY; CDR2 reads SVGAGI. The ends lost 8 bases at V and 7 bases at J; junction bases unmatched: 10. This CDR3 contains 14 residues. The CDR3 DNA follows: TGTGCCAGCCGTCAAGGACAGGCATTTGAAAAACTGTTTTTT. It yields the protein CASRQGQAFEKLFF.

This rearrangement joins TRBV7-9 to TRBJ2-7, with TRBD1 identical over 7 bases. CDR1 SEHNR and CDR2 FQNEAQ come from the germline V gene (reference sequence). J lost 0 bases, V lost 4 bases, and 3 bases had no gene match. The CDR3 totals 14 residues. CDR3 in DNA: TGTGCCAGCAGCTCACAGGGGATCTCCTACGAGCAGTACTTC. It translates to CASSSQGISYEQYF.

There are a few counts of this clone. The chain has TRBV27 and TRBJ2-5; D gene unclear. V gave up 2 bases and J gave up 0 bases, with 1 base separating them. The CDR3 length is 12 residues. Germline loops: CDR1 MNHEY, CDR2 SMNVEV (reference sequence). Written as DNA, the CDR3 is TGTGCCAGCAGTTTAGACCAAGAGACCCAGTACTTC. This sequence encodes CASSLDQETQYF.

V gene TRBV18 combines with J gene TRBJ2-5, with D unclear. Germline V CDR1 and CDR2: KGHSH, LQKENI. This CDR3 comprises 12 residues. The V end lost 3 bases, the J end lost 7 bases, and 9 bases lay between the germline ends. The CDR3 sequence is CASSPPEGTQYF. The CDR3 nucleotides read TGTGCCAGCTCACCCCCCGAAGGGACCCAGTACTTC.

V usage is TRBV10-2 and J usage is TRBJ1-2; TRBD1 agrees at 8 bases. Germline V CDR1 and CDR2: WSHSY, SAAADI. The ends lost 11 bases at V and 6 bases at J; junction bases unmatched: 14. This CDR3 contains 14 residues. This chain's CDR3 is CASDPGDRSNGYTF. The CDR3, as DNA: TGCGCCTCGGATCCGGGGGACAGGTCTAATGGCTACACCTTC.

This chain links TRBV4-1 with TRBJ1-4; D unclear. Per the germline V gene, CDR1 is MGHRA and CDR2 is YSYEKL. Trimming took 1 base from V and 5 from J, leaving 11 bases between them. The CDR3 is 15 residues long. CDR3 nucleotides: TGCGCCAGCAGCCAAGTAGTGCAGGTCAATGAAAAACTGTTTTTT. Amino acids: CASSQVVQVNEKLFF.

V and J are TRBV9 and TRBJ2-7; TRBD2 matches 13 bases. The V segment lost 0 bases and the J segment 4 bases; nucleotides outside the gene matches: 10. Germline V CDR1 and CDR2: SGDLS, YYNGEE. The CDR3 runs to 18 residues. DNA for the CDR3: TGTGCCAGCAGCGTAGGCCCCGGGACTAGCGGGATCATATACGAGCAGTACTTC. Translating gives CASSVGPGTSGIIYEQYF.

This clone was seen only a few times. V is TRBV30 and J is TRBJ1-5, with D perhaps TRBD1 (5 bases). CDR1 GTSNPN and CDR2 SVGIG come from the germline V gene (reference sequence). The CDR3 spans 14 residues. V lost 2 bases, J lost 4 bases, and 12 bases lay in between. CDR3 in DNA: TGTGCCTGGAGTCGGGCGGGGGGAAATCAGCCCCAGCATTTT. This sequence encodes CAWSRAGGNQPQHF.

In DNA, the CDR3 is TGCGCCAGCAGCTTGCACAGACCCACTTCGGTGACGCAGTATTTT. Its translation is CASSLHRPTSVTQYF. V is TRBV5-1 and J is TRBJ2-3; D unclear. Deletions cut 1 base from V and 9 bases from J, with 18 bases between. This CDR3 has 15 amino acids. In germline, CDR1 is SGHRS, CDR2 YFSETQ.

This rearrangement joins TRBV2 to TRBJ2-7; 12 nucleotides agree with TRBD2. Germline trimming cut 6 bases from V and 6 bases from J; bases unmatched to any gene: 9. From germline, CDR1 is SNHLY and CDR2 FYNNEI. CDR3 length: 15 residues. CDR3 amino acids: CASRTTPSGRGEQYF. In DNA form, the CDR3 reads TGTGCCAGCAGGACTACTCCTAGCGGGAGGGGCGAGCAGTACTTC.

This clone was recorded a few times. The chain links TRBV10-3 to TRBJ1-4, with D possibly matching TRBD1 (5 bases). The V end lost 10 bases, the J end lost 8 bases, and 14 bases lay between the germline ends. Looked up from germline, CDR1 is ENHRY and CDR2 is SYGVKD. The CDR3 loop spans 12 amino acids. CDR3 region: CATSGAEEKLFF. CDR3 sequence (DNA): TGTGCCACCTCCGGGGCGGAAGAAAAACTGTTTTTT.

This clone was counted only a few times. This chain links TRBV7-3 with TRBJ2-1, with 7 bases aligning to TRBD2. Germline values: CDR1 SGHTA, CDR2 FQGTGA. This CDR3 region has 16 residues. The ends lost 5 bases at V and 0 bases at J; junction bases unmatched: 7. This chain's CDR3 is CASSLIAGSSYNEQFF. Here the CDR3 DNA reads TGTGCCAGCAGCCTAATAGCGGGCAGCTCCTACAATGAGCAGTTCTTC.

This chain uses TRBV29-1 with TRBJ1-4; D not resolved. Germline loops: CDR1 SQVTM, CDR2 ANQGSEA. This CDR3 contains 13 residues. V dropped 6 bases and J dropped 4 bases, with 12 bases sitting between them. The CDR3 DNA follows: TGCAGCGTGGGCGGAAGCCTTAATGAAAAACTGTTTTTT. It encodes CSVGGSLNEKLFF.

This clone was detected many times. In DNA form, the CDR3 reads TGTGCCAGCAGGGGACTAGCGGCGGATAGGATGAATGAGCAGTTCTTC. The encoded protein is CASRGLAADRMNEQFF. The chain recombines TRBV27 with TRBJ2-1; TRBD2 agrees at 11 bases. This CDR3 contains 16 residues. Germline V gives CDR1 MNHEY, CDR2 SMNVEV (reference sequence). The V gene end was trimmed by 6 bases and the J gene end by 7 bases; junction bases not matched to a gene: 11.

The CDR3 nucleotides are TGTGCCAGCAGCTATAGCGGGGGACAAGAGACCCAGTACTTC. Its translation: CASSYSGGQETQYF. The chain couples TRBV5-6 to TRBJ2-5, with 9 bases lining up with TRBD2. The CDR3 spans 14 residues. Unmatched junction bases numbered 2, after V lost 3 bases and J lost 2 bases. Germline V gene sequence: CDR1 SGHDT, CDR2 YYEEEE.

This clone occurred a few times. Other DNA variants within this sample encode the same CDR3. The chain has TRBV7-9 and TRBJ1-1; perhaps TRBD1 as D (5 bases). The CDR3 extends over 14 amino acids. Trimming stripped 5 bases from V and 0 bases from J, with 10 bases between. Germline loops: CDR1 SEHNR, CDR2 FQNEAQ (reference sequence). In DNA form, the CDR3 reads TGTGCCAGCAGCCCAAGGGGTATGAACACTGAAGCTTTCTTT. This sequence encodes CASSPRGMNTEAFF.

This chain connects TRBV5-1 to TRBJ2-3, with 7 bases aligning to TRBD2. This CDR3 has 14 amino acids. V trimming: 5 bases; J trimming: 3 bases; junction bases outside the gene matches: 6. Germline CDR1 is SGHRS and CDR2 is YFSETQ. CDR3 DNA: TGCGCCAGCAGGGGTAGCGGGTTTACAGATACGCAGTATTTT. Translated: CASRGSGFTDTQYF.

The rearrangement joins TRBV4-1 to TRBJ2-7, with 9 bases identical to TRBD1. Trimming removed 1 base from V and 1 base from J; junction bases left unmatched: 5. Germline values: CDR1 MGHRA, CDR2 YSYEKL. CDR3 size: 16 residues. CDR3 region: CASSQVTGTGSYEQYF. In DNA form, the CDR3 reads TGCGCCAGCAGCCAAGTCACCGGGACAGGGTCCTACGAGCAGTACTTC.

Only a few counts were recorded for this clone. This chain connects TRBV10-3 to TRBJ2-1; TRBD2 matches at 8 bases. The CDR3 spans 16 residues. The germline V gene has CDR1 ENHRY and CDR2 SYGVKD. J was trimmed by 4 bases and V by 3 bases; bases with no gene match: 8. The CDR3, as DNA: TGTGCCATCAGTGAATTATCGGGAGGGGGTTACAATGAGCAGTTCTTC. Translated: CAISELSGGGYNEQFF.

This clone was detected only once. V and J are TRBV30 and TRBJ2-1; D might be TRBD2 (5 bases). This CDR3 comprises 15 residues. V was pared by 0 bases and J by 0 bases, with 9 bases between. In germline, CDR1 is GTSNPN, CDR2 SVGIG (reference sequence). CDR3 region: CAWSVPGSSYNEQFF. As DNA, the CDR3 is TGTGCCTGGAGTGTACCGGGAAGCTCCTACAATGAGCAGTTCTTC. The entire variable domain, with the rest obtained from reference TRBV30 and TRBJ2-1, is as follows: SQTIHQWPATLVQPVGSPLSLECTVEGTSNPNLYWYRQAAGRGLQLLFYSVGIGQISSEVPQNLSASRPQDRQFILSSKKLLLSDSGFYLCAWSVPGSSYNEQFFGPGTRLTVL.

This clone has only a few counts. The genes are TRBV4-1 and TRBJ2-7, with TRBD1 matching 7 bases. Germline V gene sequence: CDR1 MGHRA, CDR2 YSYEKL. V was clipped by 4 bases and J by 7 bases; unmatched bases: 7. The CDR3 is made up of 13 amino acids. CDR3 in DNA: TGCGCCAGCAGCCCCTCCGGGACAGAGGAGCAGTACTTC. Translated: CASSPSGTEEQYF.

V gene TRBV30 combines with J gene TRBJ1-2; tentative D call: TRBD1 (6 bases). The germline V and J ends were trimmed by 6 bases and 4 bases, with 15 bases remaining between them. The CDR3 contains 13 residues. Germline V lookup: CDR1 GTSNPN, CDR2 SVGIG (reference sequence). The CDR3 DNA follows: TGTGCCTGCCGTGGGGGGGGCACCTATGGCTACACCTTC. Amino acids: CACRGGGTYGYTF.

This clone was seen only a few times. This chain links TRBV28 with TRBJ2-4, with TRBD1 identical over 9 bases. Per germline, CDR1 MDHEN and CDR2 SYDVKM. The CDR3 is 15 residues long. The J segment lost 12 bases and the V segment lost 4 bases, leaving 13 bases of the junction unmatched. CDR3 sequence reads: CASSWDREIWQPQYF. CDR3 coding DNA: TGTGCCAGCAGTTGGGACAGGGAAATTTGGCAGCCTCAGTACTTC.

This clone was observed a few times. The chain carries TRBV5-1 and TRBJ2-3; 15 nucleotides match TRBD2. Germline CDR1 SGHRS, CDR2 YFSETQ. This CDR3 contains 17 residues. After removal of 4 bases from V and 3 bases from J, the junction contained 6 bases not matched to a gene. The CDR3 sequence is CASSTRTSGRATDTQYF. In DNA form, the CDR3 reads TGCGCCAGCAGCACCCGGACTAGCGGGAGGGCGACAGATACGCAGTATTTT.

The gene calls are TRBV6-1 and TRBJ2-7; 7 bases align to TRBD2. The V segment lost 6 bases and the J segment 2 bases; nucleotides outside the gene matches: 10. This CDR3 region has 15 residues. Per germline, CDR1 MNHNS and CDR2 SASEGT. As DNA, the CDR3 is TGTGCCAGCAGCCCAAGCGGGGAAATCCCCTACGAGCAGTACTTC. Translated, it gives CASSPSGEIPYEQYF.

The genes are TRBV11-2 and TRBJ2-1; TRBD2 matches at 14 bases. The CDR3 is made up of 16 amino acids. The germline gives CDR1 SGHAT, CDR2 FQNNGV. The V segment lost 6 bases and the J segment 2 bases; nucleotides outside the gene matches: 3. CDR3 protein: CASRRLAGGPYNEQFF. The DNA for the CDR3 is TGTGCCAGCAGGCGACTAGCGGGAGGGCCCTACAATGAGCAGTTCTTC.

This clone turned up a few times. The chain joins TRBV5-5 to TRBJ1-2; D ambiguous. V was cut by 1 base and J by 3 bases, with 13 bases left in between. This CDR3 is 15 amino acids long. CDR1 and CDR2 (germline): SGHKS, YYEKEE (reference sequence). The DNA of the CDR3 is TGTGCCAGCAGCTTGAAGAGGGCGCGGGACTATGGCTACACCTTC. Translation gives CASSLKRARDYGYTF.